These T cell receptor beta chains were read from a single sample in a study of blood T cell repertoires in COVID-19. Measured with immunoSEQ multiplex PCR; TCRdb has only the in-frame clones, and not every one. The sample lists roughly 410,000 clones, more than 70% occurring once. Sequenced sample: peripheral blood. The source of these receptors is a woman aged 55-70 years with COVID-19, enrolled during active disease. Both conserved end residues are part of each CDR3. D genes are given only for firm matches. Size is stated for part of the rows, as once, few or many counts, or as a class when the clone is expanded.

-,TRBD1,TRBJ1-6,TRBV10-1,TGCGCCAGCAGGAGGGACAGGGCTTCACCCCTCCACTTT,CASRRDRASPLHF
-,-,TRBJ1-5,TRBV18,TGTGCCAGCTCAGCGACAGAGCTTAGCAATCAGCCCCAGCATTTT,CASSATELSNQPQHF
-,TRBD1,TRBJ1-1,TRBV10-2,TGCGCCAGCAGCCTACAGGGGTCGCCGAACACTGAAGCTTTCTTT,CASSLQGSPNTEAFF
-,TRBD1,TRBJ1-4,TRBV7-2,TGTGCCAGCAGCTTAATCAGGGGGAGTGAGGAAAAACTGTTTTTT,CASSLIRGSEEKLFF
few,-,TRBJ1-6,TRBV6-5,TGTGCCAGCAGTCCCGACGGACTTAATTCACCCCTCCACTTT,CASSPDGLNSPLHF
-,-,TRBJ1-1,TRBV5-6,TGTGCCAGCAGCTGGTCAGGGGCCCCCTACACTGAAGCTTTCTTT,CASSWSGAPYTEAFF
-,-,TRBJ1-1,TRBV29-1,TGCAGCGTTGAAGGTAGGCGGGTCAACACTGAAGCTTTCTTT,CSVEGRRVNTEAFF
once,-,TRBJ2-4,TRBV6-1,TGTGCCAGCAGTGAAGCGCTTCTGGGACTAGCCAAAAACATTCAGTACTTC,CASSEALLGLAKNIQYF
-,-,TRBJ2-1,TRBV5-6,TGTGCCAGCAGCTCAGTAAGCAGGCACAATGAGCAGTTCTTC,CASSSVSRHNEQFF
-,-,TRBJ2-1,TRBV7-2,TGTGCCAGCAGCTTAGAGGGTGCGGGGGCCCTCTACAATGAGCAGTTCTTC,CASSLEGAGALYNEQFF
-,-,TRBJ2-1,TRBV4-2,TGTGCCAGCAGCGTCTTGCGGAGCTCCTACAATGAGCAGTTCTTC,CASSVLRSSYNEQFF
-,-,TRBJ1-6,TRBV18,TGTGCCAGCTCACCACAGGAGCTTAATTCACCCCTCCACTTT,CASSPQELNSPLHF
once,TRBD1,TRBJ1-2,TRBV29-1,TGCAGCGTTGAACTGGGGACAGAACAAAACTATGGCTACACCTTC,CSVELGTEQNYGYTF
-,-,TRBJ1-1,TRBV19,TGTGCCAGTAGTAGGCAACAGGGTATCACTGAAGCTTTCTTT,CASSRQQGITEAFF
-,TRBD2,TRBJ2-3,TRBV9,TGTGCCAGCAGCACGGGACTAGCGGGGGGAGGGGGAGATACGCAGTATTTT,CASSTGLAGGGGDTQYF
-,-,TRBJ2-3,TRBV4-2,TGTGCCAGCAGCCGAGCTAATACGCAGTATTTT,CASSRANTQYF
-,TRBD1,TRBJ1-4,TRBV20-1,TGCAGTGCTAGTGGGAAGGGGGCAAGGACTAATGAAAAACTGTTTTTT,CSASGKGARTNEKLFF
-,TRBD1,TRBJ1-4,TRBV7-2,TGTGCCAGCAGCCTGAACAGGGGGCTTGAAAAACTGTTTTTT,CASSLNRGLEKLFF
-,TRBD2,TRBJ2-2,TRBV2,TGTGCCAGCAGTGGGGGTCTAGCGGGGGCCGACACCGGGGAGCTGTTTTTT,CASSGGLAGADTGELFF
-,TRBD1,TRBJ1-2,TRBV4-2,TGTGCCAGCAGCCAAGTAGGGACAGGTACGGGCTACACCTTC,CASSQVGTGTGYTF
-,TRBD2,TRBJ2-1,TRBV5-1,TGCGCCAGCAGCTTGGCCCTAGCGGGGGGGCCTTCCTACAATGAGCAGTTCTTC,CASSLALAGGPSYNEQFF
-,-,TRBJ1-5,TRBV19,TGTGCCAGTAGTATGGGATCAGGGTATAGCAATCAGCCCCAGCATTTT,CASSMGSGYSNQPQHF
-,-,TRBJ1-2,TRBV5-4,TGTGCCAGCAGCTTGGCTGGAGGTGGCTACACCTTC,CASSLAGGGYTF
-,TRBD1,TRBJ2-2,TRBV3-1/TRBV3-2,TGTGCCAGCAGCCAATGGAGGGAAGGATTCAGGGGACAGGGAAGCACCGGGGAGCTGTTTTTT,CASSQWREGFRGQGSTGELFF
-,TRBD1,TRBJ2-5,TRBV5-1,TGCGCCAGCAGCACGGGACAGTACCAAGAGACCCAGTACTTC,CASSTGQYQETQYF
-,TRBD2,TRBJ2-1,TRBV4-1,TGCGCCAGCAGCCAAGTAGGGGACTACTCCTACAATGAGCAGTTCTTC,CASSQVGDYSYNEQFF
-,-,TRBJ2-5,TRBV5-6,TGTGCCAGCAGCTTGTACGGGGTAGGGGAGACCCAGTACTTC,CASSLYGVGETQYF
-,TRBD2,TRBJ2-5,TRBV2,TGTGCCAGCAGTGCAATAGCGGGCCCCCAAGAGACCCAGTACTTC,CASSAIAGPQETQYF
-,-,TRBJ1-4,TRBV18,TGTGCCAGCTCACCACTTTATGGTGGGTCTTCAGGGGATGAAAAACTGTTTTTT,CASSPLYGGSSGDEKLFF
-,TRBD1,TRBJ1-2,TRBV4-1,TGCGCCAGCAGCAAAGACCTGACAGGGCGAAACTATGGCTACACCTTC,CASSKDLTGRNYGYTF
-,-,TRBJ2-6,TRBV19,TGTGCCAGTAGTATTTGGGGGCCTGGGGCCAACGTCCTGACTTTC,CASSIWGPGANVLTF
-,TRBD1,TRBJ1-2,TRBV5-4,TGTGCCAGCAGACCGGGACAGAGTAACTATGGCTACACCTTC,CASRPGQSNYGYTF
-,TRBD1,TRBJ2-4,TRBV3-1/TRBV3-2,TGTGCCAGCAGCCAGGATACCGGGACAGGGATTCAGTACTTC,CASSQDTGTGIQYF
once,TRBD1,TRBJ1-2,TRBV7-9,TGTGCCATCGCTGGACAGGGGAATGGCTACACCTTC,CAIAGQGNGYTF
once,-,TRBJ1-2,TRBV24-1,TGTGCCACCAGTGATTCCAGGGCAATCTACTATGGCTACACCTTC,CATSDSRAIYYGYTF
-,-,TRBJ1-1,TRBV4-1,TGCGCCAGCAGCCAAAAGGGGCCCCCTGAAGCTTTCTTT,CASSQKGPPEAFF
-,-,TRBJ1-3,TRBV7-2,TGTGCCAGCAGTCCCGAGGGGGGGTTAGGAAACACCATATATTTT,CASSPEGGLGNTIYF
-,-,TRBJ2-3,TRBV21-1,TGTGCCAGCAGCAAAGGGGGACAGGGAGTAACAGATACGCAGTATTTT,CASSKGGQGVTDTQYF
-,-,TRBJ2-3,TRBV11-2,TGTGCCAGCAGCTTAGCTGCGGGGCCAGATACGCAGTATTTT,CASSLAAGPDTQYF
-,-,TRBJ2-6,TRBV10-3,TGTGCCAGCAGACAGCCTGGGGCCAACGTCCTGACTTTC,CASRQPGANVLTF
-,TRBD1,TRBJ2-1,TRBV2,TGTGCCAGCAGCGCTACCGGGACAGGGTACAATGAGCAGTTCTTC,CASSATGTGYNEQFF
-,TRBD1,TRBJ1-5,TRBV18,TGTGCCAGCTCACCGCTAGACAGGGCTCAGCCCCAGCATTTT,CASSPLDRAQPQHF
-,TRBD1,TRBJ1-2,TRBV5-4,TGTGCCAGCAGCGAGGGACAGGGTACCTATGGCTACACCTTC,CASSEGQGTYGYTF
once,TRBD1,TRBJ1-2,TRBV5-6,TGTGCCAGCAGCCCAATCTACAGGGGGGCTGATTATGGCTACACCTTC,CASSPIYRGADYGYTF
few,-,TRBJ1-1,TRBV7-9,TGTGCCAGCAGACCCGTCGGGGGTACTGAAGCTTTCTTT,CASRPVGGTEAFF
-,TRBD1,TRBJ1-2,TRBV4-2,TGTGCCAGCAGCCGACTCGGGACAGGGACGAACTATGGCTACACCTTC,CASSRLGTGTNYGYTF
-,-,TRBJ1-5,TRBV5-1,TGCGCCAGCAGCTTGGACGGGGGAAGTCAGCCCCAGCATTTT,CASSLDGGSQPQHF
once,-,TRBJ2-3,TRBV24-1,TGTGCCACCAGTGATTCGAGGACAGCCTCGACTCAAGATACGCAGTATTTT,CATSDSRTASTQDTQYF
-,-,TRBJ1-5,TRBV5-6,TGTGCCAGCAACGACCAGCGGAGCAATCAGCCCCAGCATTTT,CASNDQRSNQPQHF
-,TRBD1,TRBJ1-1,TRBV7-3,TGTGCCAGCAGCTCTGGGACAGGGGGTTCCGGCACTGAAGCTTTCTTT,CASSSGTGGSGTEAFF
once,-,TRBJ1-1,TRBV9,TGTGCCAGCAGCGCCCAGGAGAACACTGAAGCTTTCTTT,CASSAQENTEAFF
-,TRBD1,TRBJ1-3,TRBV9,TGTGCCAGCAGCGCTTCCCAGGGGGCACGGGGAAACACCATATATTTT,CASSASQGARGNTIYF
-,TRBD1,TRBJ1-1,TRBV18,TGTGCCAGCTCACGGACAGGACCGGAGACTGAAGCTTTCTTT,CASSRTGPETEAFF
once,-,TRBJ2-7,TRBV28,TGTGCCAGCAGTTTGGGCCTGACCTACGAGCAGTACTTC,CASSLGLTYEQYF
-,TRBD1,TRBJ2-2,TRBV2,TGTGCCAGCTCTGGACAGGGAGACACCGGGGAGCTGTTTTTT,CASSGQGDTGELFF
-,-,TRBJ1-2,TRBV5-4,TGTGCCAGCAGCTTGAGCGGAAACTATGGCTACACCTTC,CASSLSGNYGYTF